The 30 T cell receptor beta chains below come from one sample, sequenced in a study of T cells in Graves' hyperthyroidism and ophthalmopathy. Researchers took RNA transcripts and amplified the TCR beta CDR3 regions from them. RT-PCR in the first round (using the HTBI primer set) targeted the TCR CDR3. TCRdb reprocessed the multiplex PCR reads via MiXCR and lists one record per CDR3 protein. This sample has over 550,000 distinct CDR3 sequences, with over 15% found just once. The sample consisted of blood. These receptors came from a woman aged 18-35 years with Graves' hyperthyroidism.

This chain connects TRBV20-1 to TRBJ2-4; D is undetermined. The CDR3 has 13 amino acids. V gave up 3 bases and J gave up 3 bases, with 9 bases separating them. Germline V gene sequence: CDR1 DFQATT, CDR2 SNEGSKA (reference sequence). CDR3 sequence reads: CSASAMYKNIQYF. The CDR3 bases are TGCAGTGCTAGTGCGATGTACAAAAACATTCAGTACTTC.

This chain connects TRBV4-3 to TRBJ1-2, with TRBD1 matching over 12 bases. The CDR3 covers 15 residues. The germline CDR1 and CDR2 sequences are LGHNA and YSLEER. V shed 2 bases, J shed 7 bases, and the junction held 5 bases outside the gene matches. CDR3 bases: TGCGCCAGCAGCCAACCGGGACAGGGGGCGAGTGGCTACACCTTC. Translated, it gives CASSQPGQGASGYTF.

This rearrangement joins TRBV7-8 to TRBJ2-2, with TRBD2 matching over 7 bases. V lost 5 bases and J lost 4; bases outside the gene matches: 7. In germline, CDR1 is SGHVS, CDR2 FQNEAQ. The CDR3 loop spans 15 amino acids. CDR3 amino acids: CASSPPGLRTGELFF. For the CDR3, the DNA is TGTGCCAGCAGCCCTCCGGGACTACGCACCGGGGAGCTGTTTTTT.

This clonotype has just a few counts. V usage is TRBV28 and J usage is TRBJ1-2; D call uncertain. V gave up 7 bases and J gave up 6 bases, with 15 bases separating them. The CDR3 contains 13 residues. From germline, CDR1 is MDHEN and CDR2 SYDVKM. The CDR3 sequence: CASTKTVVDGYTF. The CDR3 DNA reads TGTGCCAGCACCAAGACCGTGGTGGATGGCTACACCTTC.

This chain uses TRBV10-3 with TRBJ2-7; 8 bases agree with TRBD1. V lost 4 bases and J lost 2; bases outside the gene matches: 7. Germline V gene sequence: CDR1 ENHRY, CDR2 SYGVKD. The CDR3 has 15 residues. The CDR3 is CAISVTGTGTYEQYF. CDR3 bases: TGTGCCATCAGTGTAACCGGGACAGGCACCTACGAGCAGTACTTC.

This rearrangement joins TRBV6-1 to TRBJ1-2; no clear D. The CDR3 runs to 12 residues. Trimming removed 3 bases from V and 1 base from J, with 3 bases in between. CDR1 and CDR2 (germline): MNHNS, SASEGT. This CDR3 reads CASSDFNYGYTF. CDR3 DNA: TGTGCCAGCAGTGATTTTAACTATGGCTACACCTTC.

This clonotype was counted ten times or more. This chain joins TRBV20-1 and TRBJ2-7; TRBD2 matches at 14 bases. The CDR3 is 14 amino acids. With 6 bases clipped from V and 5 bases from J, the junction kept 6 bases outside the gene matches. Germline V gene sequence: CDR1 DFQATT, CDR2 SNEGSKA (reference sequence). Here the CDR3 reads CSAQGGLAGDEQYF. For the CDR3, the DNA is TGCAGTGCCCAGGGGGGACTAGCGGGAGACGAGCAGTACTTC.

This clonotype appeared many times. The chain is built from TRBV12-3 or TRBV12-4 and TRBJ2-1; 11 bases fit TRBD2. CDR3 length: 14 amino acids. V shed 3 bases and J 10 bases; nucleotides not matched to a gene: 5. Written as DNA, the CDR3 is TGTGCCAGCAGTTTTAGCGGGGGGGCGGACGAGCAGTTCTTC. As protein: CASSFSGGADEQFF.

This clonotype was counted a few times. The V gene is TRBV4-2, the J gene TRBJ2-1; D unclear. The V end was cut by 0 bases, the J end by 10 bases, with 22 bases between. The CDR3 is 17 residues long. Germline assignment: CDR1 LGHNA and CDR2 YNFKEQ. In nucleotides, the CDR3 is TGTGCCAGCAGCCAAGATAGTCCGGCGCAGGTCCAAGAGGAGCAGTTCTTC. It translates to CASSQDSPAQVQEEQFF.

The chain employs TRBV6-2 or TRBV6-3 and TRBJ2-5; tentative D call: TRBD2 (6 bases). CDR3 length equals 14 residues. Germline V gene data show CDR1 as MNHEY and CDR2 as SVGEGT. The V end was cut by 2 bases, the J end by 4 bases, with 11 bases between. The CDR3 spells CASSYQGLGETQYF. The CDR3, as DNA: TGTGCCAGCAGTTACCAGGGACTGGGAGAGACCCAGTACTTC.

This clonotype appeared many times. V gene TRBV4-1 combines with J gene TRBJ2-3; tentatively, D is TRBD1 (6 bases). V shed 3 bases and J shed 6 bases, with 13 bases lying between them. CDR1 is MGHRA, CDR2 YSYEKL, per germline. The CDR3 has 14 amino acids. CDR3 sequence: CASSHPTGLDTQYF. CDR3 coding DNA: TGCGCCAGCAGCCATCCAACAGGGTTGGATACGCAGTATTTT.

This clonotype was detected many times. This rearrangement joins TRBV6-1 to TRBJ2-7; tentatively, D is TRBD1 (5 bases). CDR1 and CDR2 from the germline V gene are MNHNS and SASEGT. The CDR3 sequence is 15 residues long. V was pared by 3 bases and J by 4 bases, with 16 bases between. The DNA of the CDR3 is TGTGCCAGCAGTGACGCCCAGGGTAGGGCATACGAGCAGTACTTC. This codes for CASSDAQGRAYEQYF.

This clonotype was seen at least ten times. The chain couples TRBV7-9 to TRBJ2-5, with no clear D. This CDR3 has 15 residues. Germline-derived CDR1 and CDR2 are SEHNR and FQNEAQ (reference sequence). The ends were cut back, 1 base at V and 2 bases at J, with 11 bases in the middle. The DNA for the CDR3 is TGTGCCAGCAGCTTAGATGGGATAGCACAAGAGACCCAGTACTTC. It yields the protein CASSLDGIAQETQYF. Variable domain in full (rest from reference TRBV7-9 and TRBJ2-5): DTGVSQNPRHKITKRGQNVTFRCDPISEHNRLYWYRQTLGQGPEFLTYFQNEAQLEKSRLLSDRFSAERPKGSFSTLEIQRTEQGDSAMYLCASSLDGIAQETQYFGPGTRLLVL.

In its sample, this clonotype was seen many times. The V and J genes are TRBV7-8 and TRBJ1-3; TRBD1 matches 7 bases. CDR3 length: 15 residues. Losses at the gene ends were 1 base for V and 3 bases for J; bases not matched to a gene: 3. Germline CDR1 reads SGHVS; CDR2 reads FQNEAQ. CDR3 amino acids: CASSLGSGGGNTIYF. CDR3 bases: TGTGCCAGCAGCTTAGGTTCAGGGGGTGGAAACACCATATATTTT.

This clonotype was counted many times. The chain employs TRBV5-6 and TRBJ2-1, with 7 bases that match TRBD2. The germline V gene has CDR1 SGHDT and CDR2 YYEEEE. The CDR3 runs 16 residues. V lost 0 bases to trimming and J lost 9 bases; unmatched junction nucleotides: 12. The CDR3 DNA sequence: TGTGCCAGCAGCTTGGCGGGGGGTCTTGTATGGAGTGAGCAGTTCTTC. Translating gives CASSLAGGLVWSEQFF.

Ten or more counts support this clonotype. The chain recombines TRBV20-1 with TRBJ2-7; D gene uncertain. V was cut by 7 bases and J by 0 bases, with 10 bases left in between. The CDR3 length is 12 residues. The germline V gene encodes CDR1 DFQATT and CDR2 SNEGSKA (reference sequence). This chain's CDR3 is CSVRRSSYEQYF. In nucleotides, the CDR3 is TGCAGTGTCCGCAGGAGCTCCTACGAGCAGTACTTC.

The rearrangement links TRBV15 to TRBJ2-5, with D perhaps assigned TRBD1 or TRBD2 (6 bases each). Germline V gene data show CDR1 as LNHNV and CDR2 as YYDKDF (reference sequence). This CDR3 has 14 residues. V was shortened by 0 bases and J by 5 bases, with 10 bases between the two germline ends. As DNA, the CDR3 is TGTGCCACCAGCAGAGATCTGGGGGGCGAGACCCAGTACTTC. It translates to CATSRDLGGETQYF.

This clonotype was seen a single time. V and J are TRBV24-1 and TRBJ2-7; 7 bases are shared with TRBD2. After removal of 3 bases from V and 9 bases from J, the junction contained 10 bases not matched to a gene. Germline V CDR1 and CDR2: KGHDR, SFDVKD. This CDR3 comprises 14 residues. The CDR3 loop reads CATSDPRAGEGQYF. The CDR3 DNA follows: TGTGCCACCAGTGATCCACGCGCGGGGGAAGGGCAGTACTTC.

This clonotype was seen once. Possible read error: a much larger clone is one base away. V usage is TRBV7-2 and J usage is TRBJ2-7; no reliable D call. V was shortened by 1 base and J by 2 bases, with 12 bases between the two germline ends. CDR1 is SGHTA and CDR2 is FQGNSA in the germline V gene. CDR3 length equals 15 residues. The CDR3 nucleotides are TGTGCCAGCAGCTTAGAGACGGTCAGCCCCTACGAGCAGTACTTC. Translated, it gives CASSLETVSPYEQYF.

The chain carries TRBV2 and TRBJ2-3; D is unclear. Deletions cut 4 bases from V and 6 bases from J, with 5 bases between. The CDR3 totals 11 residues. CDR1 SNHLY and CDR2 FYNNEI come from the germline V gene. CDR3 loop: CASSVPDTQYF. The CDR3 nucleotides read TGTGCCAGCAGTGTTCCTGATACGCAGTATTTT.

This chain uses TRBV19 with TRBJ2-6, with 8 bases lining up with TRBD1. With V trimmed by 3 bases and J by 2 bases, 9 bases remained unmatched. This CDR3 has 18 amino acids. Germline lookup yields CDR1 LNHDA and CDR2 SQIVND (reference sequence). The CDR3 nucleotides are TGTGCCAGTAGTATTAGCTTCAGGGGGCGGACTGGGGCCAACGTCCTGACTTTC. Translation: CASSISFRGRTGANVLTF.

The CDR3 sequence is CSGRDSSYEQYF. CDR3 DNA: TGCAGCGGGAGGGACAGCTCCTACGAGCAGTACTTC. The chain combines TRBV29-1 with TRBJ2-7, with a possible D match to TRBD1 (7 bases). V lost 7 bases and J lost 0, with 10 bases in between. This CDR3 is built from 12 residues. In germline, CDR1 is SQVTM, CDR2 ANQGSEA.

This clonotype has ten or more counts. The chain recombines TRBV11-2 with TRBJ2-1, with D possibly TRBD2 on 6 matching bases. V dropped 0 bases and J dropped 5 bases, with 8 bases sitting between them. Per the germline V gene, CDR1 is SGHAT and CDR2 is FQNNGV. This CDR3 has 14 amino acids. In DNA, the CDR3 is TGTGCCAGCAGCTTAGAGGGACTCAACAATGAGCAGTTCTTC. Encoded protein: CASSLEGLNNEQFF.

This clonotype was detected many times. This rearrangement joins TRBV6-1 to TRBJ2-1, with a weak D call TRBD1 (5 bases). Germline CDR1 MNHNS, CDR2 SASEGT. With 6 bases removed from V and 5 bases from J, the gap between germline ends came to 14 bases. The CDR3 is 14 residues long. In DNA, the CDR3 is TGTGCCAGCAGGTACGGTCTAGGGGACAATGAGCAGTTCTTC. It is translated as CASRYGLGDNEQFF.

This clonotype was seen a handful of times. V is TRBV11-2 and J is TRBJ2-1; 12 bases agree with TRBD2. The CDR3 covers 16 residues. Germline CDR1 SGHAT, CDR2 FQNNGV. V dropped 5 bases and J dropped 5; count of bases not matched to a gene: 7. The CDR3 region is CASSDGTSGYDNEQFF. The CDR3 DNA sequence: TGTGCCAGCAGCGACGGGACTAGCGGGTATGACAATGAGCAGTTCTTC. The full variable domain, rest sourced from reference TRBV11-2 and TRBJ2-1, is EAGVAQSPRYKIIEKRQSVAFWCNPISGHATLYWYQQILGQGPKLLIQFQNNGVVDDSQLPKDRFSAERLKGVDSTLKIQPAKLEDSAVYLCASSDGTSGYDNEQFFGPGTRLTVL.

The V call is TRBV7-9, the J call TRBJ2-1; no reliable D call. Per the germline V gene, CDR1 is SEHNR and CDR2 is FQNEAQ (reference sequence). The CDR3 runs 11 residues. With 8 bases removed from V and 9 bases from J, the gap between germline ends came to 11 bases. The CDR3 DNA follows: TGTGCCAGCGTGGCCATTGCTGAGCAGTTCTTC. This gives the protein CASVAIAEQFF. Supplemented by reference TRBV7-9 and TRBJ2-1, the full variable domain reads DTGVSQNPRHKITKRGQNVTFRCDPISEHNRLYWYRQTLGQGPEFLTYFQNEAQLEKSRLLSDRFSAERPKGSFSTLEIQRTEQGDSAMYLCASVAIAEQFFGPGTRLTVL.

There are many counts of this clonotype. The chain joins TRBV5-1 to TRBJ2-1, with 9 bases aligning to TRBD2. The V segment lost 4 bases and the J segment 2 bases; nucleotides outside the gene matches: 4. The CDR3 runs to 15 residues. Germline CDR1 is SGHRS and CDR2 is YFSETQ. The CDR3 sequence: CASSSEREAYNEQFF. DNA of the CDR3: TGCGCCAGCAGCAGCGAGCGGGAGGCCTACAATGAGCAGTTCTTC.

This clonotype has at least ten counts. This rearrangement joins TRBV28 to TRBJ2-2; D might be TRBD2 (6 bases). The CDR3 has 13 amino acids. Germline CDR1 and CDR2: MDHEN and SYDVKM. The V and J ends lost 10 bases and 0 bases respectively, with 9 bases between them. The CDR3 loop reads CAIGTPNTGELFF. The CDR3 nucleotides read TGTGCCATCGGGACTCCGAACACCGGGGAGCTGTTTTTT.

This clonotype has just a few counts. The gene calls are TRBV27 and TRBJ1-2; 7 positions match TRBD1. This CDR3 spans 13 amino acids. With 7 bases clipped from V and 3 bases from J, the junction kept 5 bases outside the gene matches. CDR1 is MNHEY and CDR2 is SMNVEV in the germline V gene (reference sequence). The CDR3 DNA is TGTGCCAGCACTCCGACAGGGCACTATGGCTACACCTTC. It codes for CASTPTGHYGYTF.

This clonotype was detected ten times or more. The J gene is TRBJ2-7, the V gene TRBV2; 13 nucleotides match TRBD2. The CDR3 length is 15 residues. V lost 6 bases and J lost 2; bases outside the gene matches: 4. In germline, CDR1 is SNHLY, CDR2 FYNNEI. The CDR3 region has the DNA TGTGCCAGCAGGGGACTAGCGGGGAATGCCTACGAGCAGTACTTC. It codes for CASRGLAGNAYEQYF.